Each of the 25 T cell receptor beta chains below was sequenced from the same sample in a study of T cells expressing NK-cell markers. TCRdb reprocessed the 5' RACE reads and stores each CDR3 protein as one record, lacking DNA. The sample holds about 540,000 distinct CDR3 sequences. The sequenced sample consisted of blood T cells: a sorted CD56 or NKG2C T cell subset, CD4+ or CD8+ T cells, or bulk PBMC T cells (not recorded which). The receptors were gathered from a man aged 18 to 35 in good health.

The chain has TRBV7-2 and TRBJ1-6; there is no DNA to check the TCRdb D call of TRBD1. Germline CDR1 reads SGHTA; CDR2 reads FQGNSA. CDR3 length: 15 residues. The CDR3 sequence is CASSPGEVRNSPLHF. Drawing the rest from reference TRBV7-2 and TRBJ1-6, the complete variable domain is GAGVSQSPSNKVTEKGKDVELRCDPISGHTALYWYRQSLGQGLEFLIYFQGNSAPDKSGLPSDRFSAERTGGSVSTLTIQRTQQEDSAVYLCASSPGEVRNSPLHFGNGTRLTVT.

The chain is built from TRBV29-1 and TRBJ2-5; TCRdb calls TRBD1, which cannot be checked without DNA. Looked up from germline, CDR1 is SQVTM and CDR2 is ANQGSEA. The CDR3 is 14 residues long. The CDR3: CSGSLAGGQETQYF.

This chain connects TRBV7-6 to TRBJ2-7; TCRdb outputs TRBD2, but without DNA this stays unchecked. Germline V CDR1 and CDR2: SGHVS, FNYEAQ. The CDR3 length is 15 residues. The CDR3 is CASSSHWREGNEQYF.

This chain links TRBV7-9 with TRBJ1-5; TCRdb selects TRBD1, and the lack of DNA leaves this call unchecked. This CDR3 contains 14 residues. Germline V gene lookup returns CDR1 SEHNR and CDR2 FQNEAQ (reference sequence). CDR3 sequence: CASSPGGLDQPQHF.

The genes are TRBV5-1 and TRBJ2-6; TCRdb calls TRBD2, which cannot be checked without DNA. Germline CDR1 is SGHRS and CDR2 is YFSETQ. This CDR3 spans 18 amino acids. The CDR3 is CASSLGGLGLSGANVLTF. Variable domain in full (rest from reference TRBV5-1 and TRBJ2-6): KAGVTQTPRYLIKTRGQQVTLSCSPISGHRSVSWYQQTPGQGLQFLFEYFSETQRNKGNFPGRFSGRQFSNSRSEMNVSTLELGDSALYLCASSLGGLGLSGANVLTFGAGSRLTVL.

The chain links TRBV11-1 to TRBJ2-5; there is no DNA to check the TCRdb D call of TRBD1. The V gene's germline CDR1 is SGHAT and CDR2 FQDESV (reference sequence). There are 17 residues in the CDR3. The CDR3 sequence: CASSLPTTMGAQETQYF.

The V and J genes are TRBV9 and TRBJ2-5; the D call from TCRdb, TRBD1, cannot be confirmed without DNA. CDR1 SGDLS and CDR2 YYNGEE come from the germline V gene. The CDR3 length is 16 residues. The CDR3 protein is CASSVGPTGQQETQYF.

The rearrangement uses TRBV4-1 and TRBJ1-5. Germline V gene data show CDR1 as MGHRA and CDR2 as YSYEKL. The CDR3 extends over 16 amino acids. The CDR3 loop is CASSQGAGSRVQPQHF.

This sequence joins TRBV20-1 and TRBJ2-7; TCRdb's D gene call, TRBD1, goes unchecked for lack of DNA. CDR1 is DFQATT, CDR2 SNEGSKA, per germline (reference sequence). The CDR3 spans 15 residues. CDR3 sequence reads: CSATPTRSGTYEQYF.

This chain uses TRBV4-3 with TRBJ2-2; TCRdb picks TRBD2, but there is no DNA to check that call. In germline, CDR1 is LGHNA, CDR2 YSLEER. The CDR3 runs 17 residues. The CDR3 sequence is CASSQDWTSGSLGELFF.

V is TRBV29-1 and J is TRBJ1-3; TCRdb picks TRBD1, but there is no DNA to check that call. The CDR3 is made up of 12 amino acids. The V gene's germline CDR1 is SQVTM and CDR2 ANQGSEA. The CDR3 loop is CSVAAPGNTIYF.

The chain joins TRBV6-5 to TRBJ2-2; TCRdb returns TRBD2, unconfirmable since there is no DNA. This CDR3 is 14 amino acids long. The germline gives CDR1 MNHEY, CDR2 SVGAGI. CDR3 protein: CAIKREWSTGELFF.

V usage is TRBV12-3 or TRBV12-4 and J usage is TRBJ2-7. The CDR3 is 11 residues long. The CDR3 reads CASSLFDEQYF.

This chain connects TRBV6-1 to TRBJ2-1; TCRdb's D call, TRBD2, is unchecked because there is no DNA. The CDR3 length is 14 residues. CDR1 is MNHNS, CDR2 SASEGT, per germline. This chain's CDR3 is CASGTSGRANEQFF.

The chain recombines TRBV4-1 with TRBJ2-3; checking the TCRdb D call of TRBD2 is not possible without DNA. This CDR3 region has 16 residues. Germline CDR1 reads MGHRA; CDR2 reads YSYEKL. The CDR3 here is CASSQASGRAADTQYF.

The V gene is TRBV6-1, the J gene TRBJ2-2; with no DNA, the TCRdb D assignment of TRBD1 cannot be verified. The CDR3 runs to 13 residues. Germline V gene sequence: CDR1 MNHNS, CDR2 SASEGT. CDR3 region: CASSHVGDGELFF.

The chain carries TRBV9 and TRBJ1-6. Per the germline V gene, CDR1 is SGDLS and CDR2 is YYNGEE. The length of the CDR3 is 16 residues. The CDR3 protein is CASSPSRDSINSPLHF.

The chain uses TRBV29-1 and TRBJ2-7; absent DNA, TCRdb's TRBD1 call cannot be checked. The CDR3 runs to 13 residues. Germline V gene data show CDR1 as SQVTM and CDR2 as ANQGSEA. CDR3 amino acids: CSALTGTTYEQYF.

The chain uses TRBV3-1 and TRBJ2-5. Per the germline V gene, CDR1 is LGHDT and CDR2 is YNNKEL (reference sequence). The CDR3 consists of 14 residues. CDR3 sequence: CASSHWGYQETQYF.

The gene calls are TRBV20-1 and TRBJ2-5; TCRdb outputs TRBD2, but without DNA this stays unchecked. The CDR3 contains 14 residues. Germline V gene sequence: CDR1 DFQATT, CDR2 SNEGSKA (reference sequence). The CDR3 is CSASGLAVWETQYF.

J is TRBJ2-3 and V is TRBV5-1. Germline lookup yields CDR1 SGHRS and CDR2 YFSETQ. CDR3 length: 15 residues. CDR3 amino acids: CASSLAGLITDTQYF. The full variable domain, in which reference TRBV5-1 and TRBJ2-3 provide the parts outside the CDR3, is KAGVTQTPRYLIKTRGQQVTLSCSPISGHRSVSWYQQTPGQGLQFLFEYFSETQRNKGNFPGRFSGRQFSNSRSEMNVSTLELGDSALYLCASSLAGLITDTQYFGPGTRLTVL.

V gene TRBV20-1 combines with J gene TRBJ2-5; TCRdb names TRBD1, which stays unverified in the absence of DNA. This CDR3 spans 16 amino acids. From germline, CDR1 is DFQATT and CDR2 SNEGSKA (reference sequence). CDR3 sequence reads: CSANRPQGPVKETQYF.

V is TRBV29-1 and J is TRBJ1-1. The CDR3 is 13 amino acids. The germline gives CDR1 SQVTM, CDR2 ANQGSEA. CDR3 protein: CSTRADANTEAFF.

The chain links TRBV11-2 to TRBJ2-3. The CDR3 extends over 13 amino acids. CDR1 and CDR2 (germline): SGHAT, FQNNGV. CDR3: CASGVIGTDTQYF. Using reference TRBV11-2 and TRBJ2-3 for the parts outside the CDR3, the full variable domain is EAGVAQSPRYKIIEKRQSVAFWCNPISGHATLYWYQQILGQGPKLLIQFQNNGVVDDSQLPKDRFSAERLKGVDSTLKIQPAKLEDSAVYLCASGVIGTDTQYFGPGTRLTVL.

V is TRBV12-3 or TRBV12-4 and J is TRBJ1-5; TCRdb picks TRBD1, but there is no DNA to check that call. CDR3 length: 14 residues. This chain's CDR3 is CASRHRTGNQPQHF.